The 14 T cell receptor beta chains in this list originate from one sample, sequenced in a study of shared T cell receptors in the human thymus. Profiling relied on immunoSEQ multiplex PCR, and the TCRdb table lists in-frame clones only, not all of them. The table lists hundreds of thousands of clones, roughly 74% of them singletons. Another study also made use of these data, one on human thymus T cells.

Sequences were obtained from thymocytes. The receptor set was obtained from a boy in the first two years of life with a congenital heart defect.

This chain joins TRBV4-3 and TRBJ2-5; D gene unclear. Trimming took 0 bases from V and 2 from J, leaving 13 bases between them. CDR1 and CDR2 from the germline V gene are LGHNA and YSLEER. The CDR3 has 16 residues. The CDR3 DNA is TGCGCCAGCAGCCAAGATCCCCAGGTCGAACAAGAGACCCAGTACTTC. It translates to CASSQDPQVEQETQYF.

V usage is TRBV4-1 and J usage is TRBJ2-7, with D tentatively TRBD2 (6 bases). Germline loops: CDR1 MGHRA, CDR2 YSYEKL. The CDR3 covers 14 residues. With 2 bases removed from V and 3 bases from J, the gap between germline ends came to 11 bases. CDR3 protein: CASSQFGGNYEQYF. DNA of the CDR3: TGCGCCAGCAGCCAATTCGGCGGGAACTACGAGCAGTACTTC.

CDR3 DNA: TGTGCCTGGAGTGTACACCGGGGGACCACAGGGTACTTC. Encoded protein: CAWSVHRGTTGYF. The chain links TRBV30 to TRBJ2-7; a weak D match, TRBD2 (6 bases). CDR1 and CDR2 from the germline V gene are GTSNPN and SVGIG (reference sequence). V gave up 0 bases and J gave up 12 bases, with 18 bases separating them. This CDR3 contains 13 residues.

CDR3 nucleotide sequence: TGTGCCAGTAGTGTTCACAGGGCGGGGGGTATGAACACTGAAGCTTTCTTT. Its protein product is CASSVHRAGGMNTEAFF. The chain links TRBV19 to TRBJ1-1; D perhaps matches TRBD1 (6 bases). There are 17 residues in the CDR3. V was pared by 5 bases and J by 0 bases, with 19 bases between. Germline loops: CDR1 LNHDA, CDR2 SQIVND (reference sequence). The whole variable domain, filled in from reference TRBV19 and TRBJ1-1, reads DGGITQSPKYLFRKEGQNVTLSCEQNLNHDAMYWYRQDPGQGLRLIYYSQIVNDFQKGDIAEGYSVSREKKESFPLTVTSAQKNPTAFYLCASSVHRAGGMNTEAFFGQGTRLTVV.

The gene calls are TRBV7-9 and TRBJ1-2, with D unresolved. This CDR3 spans 15 amino acids. Germline-derived CDR1 and CDR2 are SEHNR and FQNEAQ (reference sequence). Deletions cut 0 bases from V and 6 bases from J, with 14 bases between. The CDR3 spells CASSLAGIGLDGYTF. The DNA for the CDR3 is TGTGCCAGCAGCTTAGCCGGGATAGGATTGGATGGCTACACCTTC.

This sequence joins TRBV2 and TRBJ1-1; 7 nucleotides align to TRBD1. Trimming removed 7 bases from V and 0 bases from J; junction bases left unmatched: 8. Per the germline V gene, CDR1 is SNHLY and CDR2 is FYNNEI. The CDR3 runs to 15 residues. CDR3 residues: CASTPRQGVNTEAFF. The CDR3 DNA is TGTGCCAGCACCCCGCGGCAGGGGGTGAACACTGAAGCTTTCTTT.

The chain employs TRBV4-2 and TRBJ2-7, with TRBD2 identical over 8 bases. The CDR3 sequence is 16 residues long. The ends lost 4 bases at V and 6 bases at J; junction bases unmatched: 14. From germline, CDR1 is LGHNA and CDR2 YNFKEQ. The CDR3 here is CASSPHPGLESSEQYF. CDR3 coding DNA: TGTGCCAGCAGCCCCCACCCGGGACTAGAAAGTAGCGAGCAGTACTTC.

This clone occurred once. The V and J genes are TRBV27 and TRBJ2-2; D may be TRBD2 (5 bases). This CDR3 spans 16 amino acids. Trimming pared 3 bases from V and 4 bases from J, leaving 15 bases between. Germline-derived CDR1 and CDR2 are MNHEY and SMNVEV (reference sequence). Here the CDR3 reads CASSFPYPRGTGELFF. CDR3 DNA sequence: TGTGCCAGCAGTTTCCCGTATCCTCGGGGCACCGGGGAGCTGTTTTTT.

The rearrangement joins TRBV5-1 to TRBJ2-4; TRBD1 matches 7 bases. With 4 bases clipped from V and 3 bases from J, the junction kept 4 bases outside the gene matches. Germline CDR1 is SGHRS and CDR2 is YFSETQ. The CDR3 totals 14 residues. The CDR3 sequence is CASSRGDSKNIQYF. As DNA, the CDR3 is TGCGCCAGCAGCAGAGGGGACAGCAAAAACATTCAGTACTTC.

The rearrangement links TRBV15 to TRBJ2-7; 7 bases map to TRBD1. The V gene's germline CDR1 is LNHNV and CDR2 YYDKDF (reference sequence). V lost 0 bases and J lost 3; bases outside the gene matches: 14. The CDR3 contains 18 residues. The chain's CDR3 is CATSRDLGDRASRYEQYF. CDR3 in DNA: TGTGCCACCAGCAGAGATTTGGGCGACAGGGCCAGTCGCTACGAGCAGTACTTC.

This rearrangement joins TRBV6-1 to TRBJ2-7; D perhaps matches TRBD1 (6 bases). The CDR3 is 13 residues long. Germline CDR1 is MNHNS and CDR2 is SASEGT. V lost 8 bases, J lost 1 base, and 12 bases lay in between. CDR3 in amino acids: CASGHRVSYEQYF. CDR3 nucleotide sequence: TGTGCCAGCGGCCACAGGGTGTCCTACGAGCAGTACTTC.

This clone was seen only once. The CDR3 is CASSLDGREQETQYF. The CDR3 bases are TGTGCCAGCAGTTTAGACGGCCGGGAGCAAGAGACCCAGTACTTC. V usage is TRBV28 and J usage is TRBJ2-5; possible D gene TRBD2, 6 bases. The CDR3 loop spans 15 amino acids. Trimming pared 2 bases from V and 2 bases from J, leaving 12 bases between. Germline V gives CDR1 MDHEN, CDR2 SYDVKM.

The rearrangement joins TRBV4-3 to TRBJ2-5, with D perhaps TRBD1 (5 bases). Per the germline V gene, CDR1 is LGHNA and CDR2 is YSLEER. Trimming removed 4 bases from V and 2 bases from J, with 14 bases in between. This CDR3 has 15 residues. CDR3 in DNA: TGCGCCAGCAGCCCCTTCAGGGAACCTCAAGAGACCCAGTACTTC. Protein product: CASSPFREPQETQYF.

The V gene is TRBV28, the J gene TRBJ2-5, with a possible D match to TRBD2 (6 bases). With 2 bases removed from V and 1 base from J, the gap between germline ends came to 11 bases. CDR1 MDHEN and CDR2 SYDVKM come from the germline V gene. The CDR3 totals 15 residues. The CDR3, as DNA: TGTGCCAGCAGTTTAGTAAGGGGAGGCCAAGAGACCCAGTACTTC. Protein sequence: CASSLVRGGQETQYF.